The rows below give T cell receptor beta chains drawn from one sample of a study of shared clonotypes between healthy human individuals. TCRdb's table, derived via immunoSEQ multiplex PCR, lists solely in-frame clones and lacks some. Of 170,000 or so clones in the sample, 65% to 80% are singletons; the top ten hold less than 11%. Source material: memory CD4+ T cells sorted from blood. The origin of the receptors is a man aged 25 to 40 in good health. The CDR3 runs from the conserved cysteine through the conserved F or W. A D gene is named only where the DNA matches it firmly. Clone size is shown for a subset of rows, as once, few, many or a class of expanded clone.

.,TRBV27,.,TRBJ2-4,TGTGCCAGCAGTTTTTCGTCGGCAAACATTCAGTACTTC,CASSFSSANIQYF
.,TRBV5-8,.,TRBJ2-5,TGTGCCAGCAGCTCCGGGACACACGAAGAGACCCAGTACTTC,CASSSGTHEETQYF
.,TRBV29-1,.,TRBJ2-7,TGCAGCGTTGGCGGGCGAGTTGGGGCCCACGAGCAGTACTTC,CSVGGRVGAHEQYF
TRBD1,TRBV5-1,few,TRBJ1-2,TGCGCCAGCAGTTCAGGGGGGCATGGCTACACCTTC,CASSSGGHGYTF
.,TRBV6-4,.,TRBJ2-7,TGTGCCAGCAGTGAAACACAGGGCGGCGAGCAGTACTTC,CASSETQGGEQYF
TRBD1,TRBV7-3,.,TRBJ2-7,TGTGCCAGCAGCTTATTCGAGGACAGGGGATCCTACGAGCAGTACTTC,CASSLFEDRGSYEQYF
TRBD2,TRBV28,.,TRBJ2-1,TGTGCCAGCAGCCTCAGGACTAGCGGGAGGGAAAAGAATGAGCAGTTCTTC,CASSLRTSGREKNEQFF
TRBD1,TRBV11-1,.,TRBJ2-3,TGTGCCAGCAGCACCTGGGACAGGCCAGATACGCAGTATTTT,CASSTWDRPDTQYF
TRBD2,TRBV7-6,.,TRBJ2-3,TGTGCCAGCAGCCTTCTAGCGGGAAGCGCAGATACGCAGTATTTT,CASSLLAGSADTQYF
TRBD1,TRBV15,few,TRBJ2-3,TGTGCCACCAGCGGCCGGGACAGCCGCACAGATACGCAGTATTTT,CATSGRDSRTDTQYF
TRBD1,TRBV29-1,once,TRBJ2-1,TGCAGCGTTGATAATTGGGGACAGGGGATGGACAATGAGCAGTTCTTC,CSVDNWGQGMDNEQFF
.,TRBV19,.,TRBJ1-2,TGTGCCAGTACTTACCAGGGCGGTCATTATGGCTACACCTTC,CASTYQGGHYGYTF
TRBD1,TRBV14,many,TRBJ1-1,TGTGCCAGCAGCCGCCTTTCCGGGACAGGGGGCACTGAAGCTTTCTTT,CASSRLSGTGGTEAFF
.,TRBV30,.,TRBJ2-7,TGTGCCTGGAGTAAGACCAACTACGAGCAGTACTTC,CAWSKTNYEQYF
.,TRBV7-3,few,TRBJ2-6,TGTGCCAGCAGCAGGGGGGCCAGGGGAGCCTCTGGGGCCAACGTCCTGACTTTC,CASSRGARGASGANVLTF
TRBD2,TRBV13,once,TRBJ2-1,TGTGCCAGCAGCCATTTGGCGGGAGGCACCTACAATGAGCAGTTCTTC,CASSHLAGGTYNEQFF
TRBD1,TRBV5-6,.,TRBJ2-7,TGTGCCAGCAGCTTACGGGACAGCCCCTACGAGCAGTACTTC,CASSLRDSPYEQYF
TRBD1,TRBV4-2,.,TRBJ2-5,TGTGCCAGCAGCCTGACAGGGGGCAAAGAGACCCAGTACTTC,CASSLTGGKETQYF
.,TRBV7-3,medium-sized,TRBJ2-1,TGTGCCAGCAGCCCACAGGGCTATGAGCAGTTCTTC,CASSPQGYEQFF
.,TRBV7-6,.,TRBJ2-1,TGTGCGAGCCGGGACGCCTCCTACAATGAGCAGTTCTTC,CASRDASYNEQFF
.,TRBV20-1,once,TRBJ2-3,TGCAGTGTTGCCACAGATACGCAGTATTTT,CSVATDTQYF
.,TRBV6-1,.,TRBJ2-3,TGTGCCAGCAGTCCGGGACCAAACACAGATACGCAGTATTTT,CASSPGPNTDTQYF
TRBD2,TRBV15,.,TRBJ2-1,TGTGCCACCTCCACGGGCGGGAGTGGTAACAATGAGCAGTTCTTC,CATSTGGSGNNEQFF
.,TRBV6-1,.,TRBJ1-5,TGTGCCAGCAGTGAAGGTTTGGGGGGGGCTTTTGGCAATCAGCCCCAGCATTTT,CASSEGLGGAFGNQPQHF
TRBD2,TRBV5-4,.,TRBJ2-1,TGTGCCAGCAGCTTTTCTGGGGTTAGCGGGTACAATGAGCAGTTCTTC,CASSFSGVSGYNEQFF
.,TRBV6-1,.,TRBJ2-6,TGTGCCAGCAGTGACGGTGGGGCCAACGTCCTGACTTTC,CASSDGGANVLTF
.,TRBV18,few,TRBJ1-1,TGTGCCAGCTCACCTCGGAATTTGGGAACTGAAGCTTTCTTT,CASSPRNLGTEAFF
TRBD2,TRBV7-2,many,TRBJ2-1,TGTGCCAGCAGCTTAGCCCCCACTAGCGGCTACAATGAGCAGTTCTTC,CASSLAPTSGYNEQFF
.,TRBV4-1,.,TRBJ1-1,TGCGCCAGCAGCCGACCAAACACTGAAGCTTTCTTT,CASSRPNTEAFF
.,TRBV14,.,TRBJ2-5,TGTGCCAGCAGCCAAGTAGGGGAAGAGACCCAGTACTTC,CASSQVGEETQYF
.,TRBV6-1,.,TRBJ1-1,TGTGCCATCAGTGAATTAGAGTACACTGAAGCTTTCTTT,CAISELEYTEAFF
.,TRBV28,.,TRBJ2-7,TGTGCCAGCACCACCCCGGGTGTCTACGAGCAGTACTTC,CASTTPGVYEQYF
.,TRBV9,.,TRBJ2-7,TGTGCCAGCAGCGTAGACTCCTACGAGCAGTACTTC,CASSVDSYEQYF
.,TRBV2,.,TRBJ2-7,TGTGCCAGCAGACTAGCTTCCGCGGCGGAGCAGTACTTC,CASRLASAAEQYF
TRBD2,TRBV2,.,TRBJ2-7,TGTGCCAGCAGCTTGGGACTAGCGGTCCACGAGCAGTACTTC,CASSLGLAVHEQYF
.,TRBV5-6,once,TRBJ2-3,TGTGCCAGCAGCGAAACGTACGATACGCAGTATTTT,CASSETYDTQYF
.,TRBV2,.,TRBJ2-2,TGTGCCGGGCAGGGTGGGCCCTCCAAAAACACCGGGGAGCTGTTTTTT,CAGQGGPSKNTGELFF
.,TRBV7-3,.,TRBJ1-1,TGTGCCAGCAGCTTACCGGCCCCGGGGATCGCTTTCTTT,CASSLPAPGIAFF
.,TRBV29-1,.,TRBJ1-4,TGCAGCGTGTCTGCGTTGGGGCCGGGCGAAAAACTGTTTTTT,CSVSALGPGEKLFF
.,TRBV4-1,once,TRBJ2-5,TGCGCCAGCCAACTCGGTGGGGCAGGGAGGGGGGAGACCCAGTACTTC,CASQLGGAGRGETQYF
.,TRBV25-1,.,TRBJ2-5,TGTGCCAGCAGTTCCCTGACAGAAGAGACCCAGTACTTC,CASSSLTEETQYF
.,TRBV7-9,few,TRBJ1-5,TGTGCCAGCAGCCATTCAGGGTTGCAGCCCCAGCATTTT,CASSHSGLQPQHF
TRBD2,TRBV5-8,.,TRBJ2-3,TGTGCCAGCAGCTTGGGGACTAGCGGGGGATACACAGATACGCAGTATTTT,CASSLGTSGGYTDTQYF
.,TRBV5-1,.,TRBJ2-3,TGCGCCAGCAGGAGCGGTGGAGATACGCAGTATTTT,CASRSGGDTQYF